These T cell receptor beta chains were read from a single sample in a study of graft-versus-host responses after intestinal transplantation. For these TCRs, the target antigens are not known. Some clones are missing from TCRdb's copy, which holds only in-frame ones; the method was immunoSEQ multiplex PCR. The table lists approximately 80,000 clones, around 90% of them singletons. The sample in question was unstimulated CD4+ T cells sorted from spleen or lymph node cells, obtained before intestinal transplant. The receptors were sampled from a human donor who received an intestinal transplant. The CDR3 runs from the conserved cysteine through the conserved F or W. D genes are given only for firm matches. Only part of the rows carry a size: once, few, many, or a class if the clone is expanded.

J	size	V	D	length	CDR3	DNA
TRBJ1-5	once	TRBV16	-	15	CASSPRGDSNQPQHF	TGTGCCAGCAGCCCTCGGGGGGATAGCAATCAGCCCCAGCATTTT
TRBJ2-7	-	TRBV7-8	-	14	CASSSGTSFYEQYF	TGTGCCAGCAGCTCGGGTACTAGCTTCTACGAGCAGTACTTC
TRBJ1-4	-	TRBV5-4	-	16	CASSSGGAANGRKLFF	TGTGCCAGCAGCTCTGGCGGGGCCGCCAACGGGCGAAAACTGTTTTTT
TRBJ2-7	-	TRBV9	-	17	CASSVVAGRPARYEQYF	TGTGCCAGCAGCGTAGTAGCCGGTCGCCCAGCCCGTTACGAGCAGTACTTC
TRBJ2-5	-	TRBV5-1	-	14	CASSFLTGQETQYF	TGCGCCAGCAGCTTCTTAACGGGCCAAGAGACCCAGTACTTC
TRBJ2-3	-	TRBV6-1	-	15	CASSERTGTRDTQYF	TGTGCCAGCAGTGAGAGGACCGGGACAAGAGATACGCAGTATTTT
TRBJ1-1	-	TRBV28	TRBD1	14	CASSVGQGHTEAFF	TGTGCCAGCAGCGTAGGACAGGGGCACACTGAAGCTTTCTTT
TRBJ2-3	-	TRBV5-1	TRBD1	15	CASSSTGGRSDTQYF	TGCGCCAGCAGTTCAACAGGGGGCAGGTCAGATACGCAGTATTTT
TRBJ2-2	-	TRBV4-1	TRBD2	18	CASSQILAGGPPTGELFF	TGCGCCAGCAGCCAAATCCTAGCGGGAGGGCCTCCCACCGGGGAGCTGTTTTTT
TRBJ1-4	-	TRBV6-1	-	15	CASSPHFATNEKLFF	TGTGCCAGCAGCCCCCACTTTGCAACTAATGAAAAACTGTTTTTT
TRBJ2-7	once	TRBV11-2	-	15	CASSLVSDSSYEQYF	TGTGCCAGCAGCTTAGTCTCAGACAGCTCCTACGAGCAGTACTTC
TRBJ2-1	-	TRBV6-5	TRBD1	16	CASSYDSGGPYNEQFF	TGTGCCAGCAGTTACGACTCAGGGGGACCATACAATGAGCAGTTCTTC
TRBJ2-2	-	TRBV11-2	-	14	CASSPYLNTGELFF	TGTGCCAGCAGCCCCTACTTGAACACCGGGGAGCTGTTTTTT
TRBJ1-2	once	TRBV5-1	-	14	CASSLDIIGYGYTF	TGCGCCAGCAGCTTAGACATAATTGGCTATGGCTACACCTTC
TRBJ2-5	-	TRBV6-1	-	10	CASREGEQYF	TGTGCCAGTAGAGAGGGGGAGCAGTACTTC
TRBJ1-2	-	TRBV6-5	TRBD1	13	CASSYPGQVGYTF	TGTGCCAGCAGTTACCCCGGACAGGTTGGCTACACCTTC
TRBJ2-2	-	TRBV2	TRBD1	15	CASRTGAFNTGELFF	TGTGCCAGCCGAACAGGGGCTTTTAACACCGGGGAGCTGTTTTTT
TRBJ2-1	once	TRBV27	-	18	CASSFQPRDGGKNNEQFF	TGTGCCAGCAGTTTTCAACCAAGGGATGGCGGGAAAAACAATGAGCAGTTCTTC
TRBJ2-7	-	TRBV11-2	TRBD1	14	CASSPGTGGYEQYF	TGTGCCAGCAGCCCGGGGACAGGGGGCTACGAGCAGTACTTC
TRBJ2-5	-	TRBV5-4	TRBD2	16	CASKRGLAGGEETQYF	TGTGCCAGCAAAAGAGGATTAGCGGGAGGGGAGGAGACCCAGTACTTC
TRBJ2-2	few	TRBV9	-	14	CASSRVGDSGELFF	TGTGCCAGCAGCCGCGTAGGGGATTCCGGGGAGCTGTTTTTT
TRBJ1-3	-	TRBV6-6	-	14	CASTLTGSGNTIYF	TGTGCCAGCACCCTAACAGGGTCGGGAAACACCATATATTTT
TRBJ2-1	-	TRBV9	TRBD2	15	CASSVERGAYNEQFF	TGTGCCAGCAGCGTAGAGCGGGGGGCCTACAATGAGCAGTTCTTC
TRBJ2-7	-	TRBV6-1	TRBD1	14	CASNTGTGPYEQYF	TGTGCCAGCAACACAGGGACAGGACCCTACGAGCAGTACTTC
TRBJ2-1	-	TRBV9	-	12	CASSVRQDEQFF	TGTGCCAGCAGCGTAAGGCAGGATGAGCAGTTCTTC
TRBJ2-1	-	TRBV5-4	-	19	CASRAEGGTVVRQINEQFF	TGTGCCAGCAGGGCCGAGGGCGGGACAGTGGTCCGTCAGATCAATGAGCAGTTCTTC
TRBJ1-2	once	TRBV6-1	-	13	CASSLLGGDGYTF	TGTGCCAGCAGTCTCCTCGGGGGTGATGGCTACACCTTC
TRBJ2-1	-	TRBV5-1	-	15	CASSLQRPSYNEQFF	TGCGCCAGCAGCCTCCAGCGCCCCTCCTACAATGAGCAGTTCTTC
TRBJ1-2	-	TRBV19	-	15	CASSIRSAGGYGYTF	TGTGCCAGTAGTATACGGTCTGCAGGAGGCTATGGCTACACCTTC
TRBJ1-1	-	TRBV7-3	-	13	CASSPHRETEAFF	TGTGCCAGCAGCCCACACAGGGAAACTGAAGCTTTCTTT
TRBJ2-7	-	TRBV2	-	14	CASIPTGGPYEQYF	TGTGCCAGCATTCCTACAGGCGGCCCCTACGAGCAGTACTTC
TRBJ2-7	-	TRBV9	-	15	CASTLLAYGIYEQYF	TGTGCCAGCACCCTTCTAGCGTATGGGATCTACGAGCAGTACTTC
TRBJ1-4	-	TRBV19	-	14	CASSLSGWGEKLFF	TGTGCCAGTAGTTTATCAGGGTGGGGAGAAAAACTGTTTTTT
TRBJ2-2	-	TRBV4-1	-	17	CASSQLPGVANTGELFF	TGCGCCAGCAGCCAACTTCCAGGGGTCGCGAACACCGGGGAGCTGTTTTTT
TRBJ1-1	-	TRBV10-3	-	11	CAIGYSGEAFF	TGTGCCATCGGATACAGCGGAGAAGCTTTCTTT
TRBJ1-2	-	TRBV28	TRBD1	16	CASSLESGQVPFGYTF	TGTGCCAGCAGTCTAGAATCGGGACAGGTACCTTTCGGCTACACCTTC
TRBJ2-6	-	TRBV5-1	-	17	CASSHPQVISGANVLTF	TGCGCCAGCAGCCATCCACAGGTTATCTCTGGGGCCAACGTCCTGACTTTC
TRBJ2-1	-	TRBV7-9	-	12	CASSLASLEAFF	TGTGCCAGCAGCTTAGCTTCCCTGGAGGCGTTCTTC
TRBJ1-3	-	TRBV18	TRBD1	16	CASSPLPGGSGNTIYF	TGTGCCAGCTCACCACTACCAGGGGGGTCTGGAAACACCATATATTTT
TRBJ2-2	-	TRBV6-1	-	15	CASSSAGSYTGELFF	TGTGCCAGCAGTTCAGCCGGGTCCTACACCGGGGAGCTGTTTTTT
TRBJ1-5	-	TRBV19	TRBD1	16	CASSIARGQRAQPQHF	TGTGCCAGTAGTATAGCCCGGGGACAGCGGGCCCAGCCCCAGCATTTT
TRBJ2-7	-	TRBV6-1	TRBD2	18	CASSEASGSSLGSYEQYF	TGTGCCAGCAGTGAAGCTAGCGGGAGCTCGTTAGGTTCCTACGAGCAGTACTTC
TRBJ1-6	-	TRBV9	TRBD1	15	CASSVTGDRNSPLHF	TGTGCCAGCAGCGTGACAGGGGATCGCAATTCACCCCTCCACTTT
TRBJ2-2	once	TRBV7-9	-	13	CASSLQGKGELFF	TGTGCCAGCAGCTTACAGGGGAAGGGGGAGCTGTTTTTT
TRBJ1-1	-	TRBV27	TRBD1	14	CASSPDRGATEAFF	TGTGCCAGCAGTCCCGACAGGGGGGCCACTGAAGCTTTCTTT
TRBJ2-2	-	TRBV7-9	-	12	CASSPPAGELFF	TGTGCCAGCAGCCCCCCCGCCGGGGAGCTGTTTTTT
TRBJ2-1	-	TRBV6-6	TRBD2	16	CASSYPAGGPHNEQFF	TGTGCCAGCAGTTACCCAGCGGGGGGGCCCCACAATGAGCAGTTCTTC
TRBJ1-4	-	TRBV10-2	-	14	CASSESGANEKLFF	TGCGCCAGCAGTGAGTCGGGCGCTAATGAAAAACTGTTTTTT
TRBJ2-3	-	TRBV9	TRBD2	17	CASSVEVVAGHTDTQYF	TGTGCCAGCAGCGTAGAGGTAGTAGCGGGGCACACAGATACGCAGTATTTT
TRBJ1-1	-	TRBV19	TRBD1	17	CASSIRRRTGMNTEAFF	TGTGCCAGTAGTATCCGCCGCCGGACAGGCATGAACACTGAAGCTTTCTTT
TRBJ2-7	-	TRBV5-1	-	12	CASSSQGYEQYF	TGCGCCAGCAGCTCGCAGGGTTACGAGCAGTACTTC
TRBJ1-1	-	TRBV6-5	TRBD1	12	CASRSGQFEAFF	TGTGCCAGCAGGTCGGGACAGTTTGAAGCTTTCTTT
TRBJ1-1	once	TRBV14	-	15	CASRPYARVYTEAFF	TGTGCCAGCAGACCCTACGCCAGGGTTTACACTGAAGCTTTCTTT
TRBJ2-7	-	TRBV28	-	14	CASGSPGTRYEQYF	TGTGCCAGCGGCTCCCCCGGGACAAGGTACGAGCAGTACTTC
TRBJ1-1	-	TRBV6-6	-	13	CASSRRGYTEAFF	TGTGCCAGCAGCCGCAGGGGATACACTGAAGCTTTCTTT